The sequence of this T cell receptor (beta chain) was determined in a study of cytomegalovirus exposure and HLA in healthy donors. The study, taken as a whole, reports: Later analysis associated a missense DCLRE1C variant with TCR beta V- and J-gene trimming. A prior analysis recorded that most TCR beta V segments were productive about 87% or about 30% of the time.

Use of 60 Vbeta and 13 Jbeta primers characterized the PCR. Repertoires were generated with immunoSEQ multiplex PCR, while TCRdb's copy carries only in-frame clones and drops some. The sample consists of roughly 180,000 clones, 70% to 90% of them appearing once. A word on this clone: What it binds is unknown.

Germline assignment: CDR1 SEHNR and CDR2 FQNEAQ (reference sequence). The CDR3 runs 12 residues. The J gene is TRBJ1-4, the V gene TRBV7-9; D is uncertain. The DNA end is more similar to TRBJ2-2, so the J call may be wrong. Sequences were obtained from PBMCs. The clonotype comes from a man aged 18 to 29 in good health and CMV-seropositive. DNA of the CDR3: TGTGCCTCCAAAGCCCCCGGTGGGGAGCTGTTTTTT. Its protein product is CASKAPGGELFF.